The clone carrying this TCR beta chain occurred a few times. Its target is unknown. The CDR3 extends over 15 amino acids. Germline V gene sequence: CDR1 SGHTA, CDR2 FQGNSA. V dropped 2 bases and J dropped 8 bases, with 18 bases sitting between them. The data are from a study of early T cells in non-severe SARS-CoV-2 infection. Study overall: The study sequenced bulk RNA from unsorted whole blood, with chains unpaired.

Unique molecular identifiers were affixed to single, distinct cDNA molecules. TCRdb analysed the 5' RACE reads with MiXCR anew, one entry per CDR3 protein. The data show tens of thousands of distinct CDR3 sequences, around 14% seen once. The study's findings and limits: VDJdb-based matching was biased toward anti-spike CD8 responses and missed private and CD4 specificities.

Sequencing was carried out using whole blood. J is TRBJ1-2 and V is TRBV7-2, with TRBD1 as a possible D gene (5 bases). This TCR was sampled from an adult who was a healthcare worker with PCR-confirmed SARS-CoV-2 infection or an uninfected control (not recorded which). The CDR3 spells CASSLRWPQTGGYTF. Here the CDR3 DNA reads TGTGCCAGCAGCTTAAGGTGGCCGCAAACAGGCGGCTACACCTTC.